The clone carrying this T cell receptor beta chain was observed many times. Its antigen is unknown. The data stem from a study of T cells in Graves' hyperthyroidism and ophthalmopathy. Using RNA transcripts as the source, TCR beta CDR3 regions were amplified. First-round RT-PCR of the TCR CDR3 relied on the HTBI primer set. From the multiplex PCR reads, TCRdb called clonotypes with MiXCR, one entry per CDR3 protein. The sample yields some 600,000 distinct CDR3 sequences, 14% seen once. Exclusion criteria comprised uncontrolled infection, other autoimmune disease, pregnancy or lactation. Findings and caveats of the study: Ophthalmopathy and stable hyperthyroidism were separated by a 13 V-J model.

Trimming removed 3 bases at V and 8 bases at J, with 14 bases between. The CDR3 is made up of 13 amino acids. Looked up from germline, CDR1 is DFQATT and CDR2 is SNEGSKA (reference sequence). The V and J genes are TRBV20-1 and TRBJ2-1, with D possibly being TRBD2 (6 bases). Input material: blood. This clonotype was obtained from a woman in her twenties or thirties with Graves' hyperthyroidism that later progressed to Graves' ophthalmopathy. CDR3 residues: CSASVRGIYEQFF. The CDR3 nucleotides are TGCAGTGCTAGCGTTCGGGGGATCTATGAGCAGTTCTTC.